Below are 12 T cell receptor beta chains sequenced from a single sample in a study of blood T cell repertoires in COVID-19. Sequencing used immunoSEQ multiplex PCR; TCRdb keeps in-frame clones, though not all of them. The data hold 150,000 to 200,000 clones, with about 89% observed a single time. Sample: peripheral blood. All receptors derive from a man aged 35 to 55 with active or convalescent COVID-19.

The chain uses TRBV24-1 and TRBJ1-1, with D unclear. V was shortened by 10 bases and J by 4 bases, with 27 bases between the two germline ends. There are 17 residues in the CDR3. Germline V gene lookup returns CDR1 KGHDR and CDR2 SFDVKD. The DNA of the CDR3 is TGTGCCACTCCGTCGGGGTCGGGCAGGAGGTCGGCCACTGAAGCTTTCTTT. Protein product: CATPSGSGRRSATEAFF.

This chain joins TRBV20-1 and TRBJ1-1, with D hard to call. CDR3 length: 13 residues. V dropped 3 bases and J dropped 0 bases, with 8 bases sitting between them. CDR1 and CDR2 from the germline V gene are DFQATT and SNEGSKA (reference sequence). The CDR3 region is CSASEHMNTEAFF. The CDR3 DNA sequence: TGCAGTGCTAGTGAACATATGAACACTGAAGCTTTCTTT.

This clone came up a few times. The gene calls are TRBV4-2 and TRBJ2-2, with a tentative D call TRBD1 (5 bases). CDR1 and CDR2 (germline): LGHNA, YNFKEQ. This CDR3 spans 17 amino acids. V was pared by 3 bases and J by 3 bases, with 17 bases between. The chain's CDR3 is CASSQARTRRYTGELFF. The CDR3 DNA follows: TGTGCCAGCAGCCAGGCCCGGACACGGAGATACACCGGGGAGCTGTTTTTT.

The rearrangement joins TRBV5-4 to TRBJ2-3; 11 bases are a match to TRBD1. Trimming at V came to 4 bases and at J to 4 bases, leaving 2 bases not matched to a gene. The CDR3 contains 14 residues. Germline V gene sequence: CDR1 SGHNT, CDR2 YYREEE (reference sequence). CDR3 coding DNA: TGTGCCAGCAGCCGGGACAGGGGGTCAGATACGCAGTATTTT. Protein product: CASSRDRGSDTQYF.

This clone has only one observation. The rearrangement links TRBV3-1 (or the pseudogene TRBV3-2) to TRBJ1-1; D ambiguous. CDR3 size: 13 residues. Germline values: CDR1 LGHDT, CDR2 YNNKEL (reference sequence). V lost 0 bases and J lost 3, with 5 bases in between. The chain's CDR3 is CASSQDSDTEAFF. CDR3 in DNA: TGTGCCAGCAGCCAAGATTCAGACACTGAAGCTTTCTTT.

The V and J genes are TRBV19 and TRBJ2-7, with 8 nucleotides matching TRBD1. The CDR3 consists of 13 residues. V shed 6 bases, J shed 5 bases, and the junction held 6 bases outside the gene matches. In germline, CDR1 is LNHDA, CDR2 SQIVND (reference sequence). CDR3 residues: CASRETGANEQYF. As DNA, the CDR3 is TGTGCCAGTAGGGAGACAGGGGCCAACGAGCAGTACTTC.

CDR3 sequence (DNA): TGCAGCGTTGAACCAGCGGGGGGGCAAGTGAGGGTCACAGATACGCAGTATTTT. Its protein product is CSVEPAGGQVRVTDTQYF. V and J are TRBV29-1 and TRBJ2-3; 10 bases align to TRBD2. V lost 2 bases and J lost 2; bases outside the gene matches: 13. There are 18 residues in the CDR3. Germline lookup yields CDR1 SQVTM and CDR2 ANQGSEA.

This chain joins TRBV5-4 and TRBJ1-2, with D perhaps TRBD1 (6 bases). Trimming pared 1 base from V and 0 bases from J, leaving 13 bases between. CDR3 size: 16 residues. Germline CDR1 reads SGHNT; CDR2 reads YYREEE (reference sequence). The CDR3 reads CASSLRSGGPNYGYTF. DNA for the CDR3: TGTGCCAGCAGCTTGCGCAGTGGGGGCCCTAACTATGGCTACACCTTC.

The CDR3 DNA reads TGCGCCAGCAGCTTGTTAGTGACTAGCGGCGAATCCTACAATGAGCAGTTCTTC. The encoded protein is CASSLLVTSGESYNEQFF. The rearrangement links TRBV5-1 to TRBJ2-1, with 9 bases matching TRBD2. The junction had 9 bases not matched to a gene; V was cut back by 1 base and J by 1 base. The CDR3 extends over 18 amino acids. The germline V gene has CDR1 SGHRS and CDR2 YFSETQ.

V and J are TRBV4-2 and TRBJ1-1; TRBD1 matches 7 bases. After removal of 0 bases from V and 5 bases from J, the junction contained 3 bases not matched to a gene. The CDR3 consists of 14 residues. Germline V gene sequence: CDR1 LGHNA, CDR2 YNFKEQ. In nucleotides, the CDR3 is TGTGCCAGCAGCCAAGATCGACAGGGAACTGAAGCTTTCTTT. This gives the protein CASSQDRQGTEAFF.

The rearrangement uses TRBV3-1 (or the pseudogene TRBV3-2) and TRBJ1-2; tentative D call: TRBD1 (6 bases). The V gene's germline CDR1 is LGHDT and CDR2 YNNKEL (reference sequence). V gave up 4 bases and J gave up 2 bases, with 14 bases separating them. The CDR3 is made up of 15 amino acids. For the CDR3, the DNA is TGTGCCAGCAGCCCCCGGGACAAACCCAACTATGGCTACACCTTC. This gives the protein CASSPRDKPNYGYTF.

The V and J genes are TRBV9 and TRBJ1-1, with TRBD1 identical over 7 bases. Germline V gene data show CDR1 as SGDLS and CDR2 as YYNGEE. The CDR3 is 16 residues long. J was trimmed by 4 bases and V by 0 bases; bases with no gene match: 9. The CDR3 reads CASSVEPGGSGTEAFF. The CDR3 nucleotides read TGTGCCAGCAGCGTAGAGCCAGGGGGGTCTGGCACTGAAGCTTTCTTT.